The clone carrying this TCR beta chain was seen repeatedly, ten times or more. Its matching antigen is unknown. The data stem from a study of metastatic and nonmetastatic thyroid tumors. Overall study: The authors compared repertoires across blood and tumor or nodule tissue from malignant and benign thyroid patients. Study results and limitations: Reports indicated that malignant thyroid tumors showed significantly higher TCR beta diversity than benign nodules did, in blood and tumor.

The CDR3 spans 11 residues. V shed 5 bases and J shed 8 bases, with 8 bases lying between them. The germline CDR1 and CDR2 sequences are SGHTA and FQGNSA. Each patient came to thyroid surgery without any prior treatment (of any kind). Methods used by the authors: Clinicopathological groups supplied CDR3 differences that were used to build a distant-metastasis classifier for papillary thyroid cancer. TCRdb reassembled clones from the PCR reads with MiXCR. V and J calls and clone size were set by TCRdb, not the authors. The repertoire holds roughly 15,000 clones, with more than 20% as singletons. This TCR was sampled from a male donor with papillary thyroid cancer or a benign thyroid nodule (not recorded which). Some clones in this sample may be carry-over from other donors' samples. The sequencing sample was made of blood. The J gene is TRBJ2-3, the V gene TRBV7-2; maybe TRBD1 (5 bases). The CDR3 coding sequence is TGTGCCAGCAGCGAGCAGGGTACGCAGTATTTT. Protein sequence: CASSEQGTQYF.